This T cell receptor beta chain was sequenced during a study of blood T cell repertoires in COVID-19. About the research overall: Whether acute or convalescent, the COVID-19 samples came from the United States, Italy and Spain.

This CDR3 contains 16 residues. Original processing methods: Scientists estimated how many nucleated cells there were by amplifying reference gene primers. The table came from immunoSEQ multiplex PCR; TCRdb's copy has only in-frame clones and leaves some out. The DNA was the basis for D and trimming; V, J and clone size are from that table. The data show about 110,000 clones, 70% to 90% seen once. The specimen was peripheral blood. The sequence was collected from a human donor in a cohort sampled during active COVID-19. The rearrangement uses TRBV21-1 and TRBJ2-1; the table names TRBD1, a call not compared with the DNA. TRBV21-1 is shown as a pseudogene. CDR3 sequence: CASTQGRDHLNNEQFF. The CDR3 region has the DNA TGTGCCAGCACACAGGGTCGGGATCATCTAAACAATGAGCAGTTCTTC.